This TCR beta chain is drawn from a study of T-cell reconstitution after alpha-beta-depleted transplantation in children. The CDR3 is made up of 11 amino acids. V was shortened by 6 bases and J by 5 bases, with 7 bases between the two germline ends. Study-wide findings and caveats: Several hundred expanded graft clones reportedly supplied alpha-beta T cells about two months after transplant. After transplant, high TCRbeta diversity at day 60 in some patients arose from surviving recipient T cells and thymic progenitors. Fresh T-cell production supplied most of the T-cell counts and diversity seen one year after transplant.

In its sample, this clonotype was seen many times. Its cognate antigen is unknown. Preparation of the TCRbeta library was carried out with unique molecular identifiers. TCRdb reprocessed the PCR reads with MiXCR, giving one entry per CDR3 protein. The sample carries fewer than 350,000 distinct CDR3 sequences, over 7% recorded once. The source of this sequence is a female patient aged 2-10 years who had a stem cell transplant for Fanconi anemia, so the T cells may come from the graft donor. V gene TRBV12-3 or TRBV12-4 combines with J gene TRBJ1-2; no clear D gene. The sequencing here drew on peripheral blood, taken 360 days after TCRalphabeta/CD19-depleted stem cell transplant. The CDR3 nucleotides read TGTGCCAGCAGCCGAGGGTATGGCTACACCTTC. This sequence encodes CASSRGYGYTF.